This T cell receptor (beta chain) was captured in a study of OX40 agonist ivuxolimab in advanced cancers. In the study overall: Participants averaged approximately 65 years of age (range roughly 23 to 85) and were around 80% male. Whole-study results and caveats: The investigators did not determine what antigen specificity the expanded peripheral T cells had. More expanded clones were found, on average, in CD8+ than in CD4+ T cells. CD4+ and CD8+ blood T cells expanded clonally by week 6 at 0.1 to 3.0 mg/kg.

This CDR3 is built from 13 residues. CDR1 and CDR2 (germline): SEHNR, FQNEAQ (reference sequence). V shed 11 bases and J 5 bases; nucleotides not matched to a gene: 8. There are a few counts of this clone. The antigen is not known. Clones were read by immunoSEQ multiplex PCR, and TCRdb kept only the in-frame ones, dropping some. The sample has about 100,000 clones; around 90% are singletons. This receptor was obtained from an adult with an advanced solid tumor such as melanoma, head and neck, liver or kidney cancer. The J gene is TRBJ1-3, the V gene TRBV7-9; 8 bases agree with TRBD1. Sequencing used CD4+ or CD8+ T cells sorted from blood, obtained in a trial of the OX40 agonist ivuxolimab. The CDR3, as DNA: TGTGCCGGGAGACAGGGGACAAGAAACACCATATATTTT. It yields the protein CAGRQGTRNTIYF.